This TCR beta chain is drawn from a study of Graves' ophthalmopathy and Graves' hyperthyroidism. Study in general: No treatment had been given when peripheral blood was collected at initial diagnosis.

Beta-chain TCR CDR3 regions were amplified from RNA transcripts. After a first-round RT-PCR with HTBI primers, a second-round multiplex PCR was run. TCRdb processed the multiplex PCR reads anew with MiXCR; each CDR3 protein has one entry. This table holds about 150,000 distinct CDR3 sequences, approximately 38% found once. Looked up from germline, CDR1 is DFQATT and CDR2 is SNEGSKA (reference sequence). Trimming stripped 4 bases from V and 2 bases from J, with 8 bases between. CDR3 size: 12 residues. Study findings and constraints: Between ophthalmopathy and stable hyperthyroidism, a 13-signature model drew a separation with 85% to 90% sensitivity and around 80% specificity.

This clonotype was seen many times. Its matching antigen is unknown. This chain links TRBV20-1 with TRBJ1-1; D perhaps matches TRBD1 (5 bases). The receptor comes from a middle-aged woman with Graves' ophthalmopathy. The sequencing sample was made of peripheral blood. CDR3 amino acids: CSATGPNTEAFF. DNA of the CDR3: TGCAGTGCTACGGGACCCAACACTGAAGCTTTCTTT.